Listed below are T cell receptor beta chains from one sample, sequenced in a study of blood T cells in healthy people across ages. MiXCR, run by TCRdb on the 5' RACE reads, gives a single entry per CDR3 protein. The sample lists about 970,000 distinct CDR3 sequences, approximately 50% occurring once. The sample taken for sequencing was blood. Receptors originate from an older woman in good health. The CDR3 runs from the conserved cysteine through the conserved F or W. A D gene is named only where the DNA matches it firmly. For some rows the clone size is stated as once, few or many, or as a class when expanded; others skip it.

J: TRBJ2-7
V: TRBV12-3/TRBV12-4
D: -
size: -
DNA: TGTGCCAGCAGTTTAACATTAGAGGCCTACGAGCAGTACTTC
CDR3: CASSLTLEAYEQYF

J: TRBJ2-5
V: TRBV25-1
D: -
size: few
DNA: TGTGCCAGCCGGAACACAGGGAGGGAGACCCAGTACTTC
CDR3: CASRNTGRETQYF

J: TRBJ2-5
V: TRBV24-1
D: -
size: -
DNA: TGTGCCACCAGCCCAGGAGTCGGCGAGACCCAGTACTTC
CDR3: CATSPGVGETQYF

J: TRBJ2-7
V: TRBV12-3/TRBV12-4
D: TRBD1
size: few
DNA: TGTGCCAGCAGTTTCGGAGTACAGGGGGTCTACGAGCAGTACTTC
CDR3: CASSFGVQGVYEQYF

J: TRBJ2-7
V: TRBV10-3
D: -
size: many
DNA: TGTGCCATCAGTGAGTCGAACATAAGACGCCCCTACGAGCAGTACTTC
CDR3: CAISESNIRRPYEQYF

J: TRBJ1-2
V: TRBV29-1
D: -
size: -
DNA: TGCAGCGTTGAAGCAGGACGGATCTATGGCTACACCTTC
CDR3: CSVEAGRIYGYTF

J: TRBJ2-1
V: TRBV24-1
D: -
size: -
DNA: TGTGCCACCAGTGCCACGGACAATAACAATGAGCAGTTCTTC
CDR3: CATSATDNNNEQFF

J: TRBJ2-7
V: TRBV4-2
D: TRBD2
size: -
DNA: TGTGCCAGCAGCCGAGAGGGAGGGTACGAGCAGTACTTC
CDR3: CASSREGGYEQYF

J: TRBJ2-1
V: TRBV14
D: TRBD2
size: -
DNA: TGTGCCAGCAGCTTAATCCCGGGGTCTGCTAGCGGGACCAATGAGCAGTTCTTC
CDR3: CASSLIPGSASGTNEQFF

J: TRBJ2-1
V: TRBV20-1
D: -
size: -
DNA: TGCAGTGCTAGAGATCTCTGGAGCTCCTACAATGAGCAGTTCTTC
CDR3: CSARDLWSSYNEQFF

J: TRBJ2-1
V: TRBV3-1
D: TRBD1
size: -
DNA: TGTGCCAGTAGCAAGACAGGGAAACCCTACAATGAGCAGTTCTTC
CDR3: CASSKTGKPYNEQFF

J: TRBJ2-4
V: TRBV2
D: TRBD1
size: -
DNA: TGTGCCAGCAGACAACGGGACAGCTATCCCAAAAACATTCGGTACTTC
CDR3: CASRQRDSYPKNIRYF

J: TRBJ2-1
V: TRBV7-2
D: TRBD1
size: -
DNA: TGTGCCAGCAGCTTAGTTTGGGACAGGGGAGCCAATGAGCAGTTCTTC
CDR3: CASSLVWDRGANEQFF

J: TRBJ2-1
V: TRBV5-1
D: -
size: -
DNA: TGCGCCAGCAGCTCGAATGGGATGATGTATGAGCAGTTCTTC
CDR3: CASSSNGMMYEQFF

J: TRBJ1-2
V: TRBV12-3/TRBV12-4
D: -
size: -
DNA: TGTGCCAGCAGGGGCGCCGGGGCCGCCTATGGCTACACCTTC
CDR3: CASRGAGAAYGYTF

J: TRBJ2-7
V: TRBV29-1
D: -
size: many
DNA: TGCAGCGCGGGGGGAGGGGGCAACTACGAGCAGTACTTC
CDR3: CSAGGGGNYEQYF

J: TRBJ2-5
V: TRBV29-1
D: TRBD1
size: -
DNA: TGCAGCGGGACAGGGTATCAAGAGGCCCAGTACTTC
CDR3: CSGTGYQEAQYF

J: TRBJ2-7
V: TRBV29-1
D: TRBD1
size: many
DNA: TGCAGCACTCCGGGACAGGGAAACGAGCAGTACTTC
CDR3: CSTPGQGNEQYF

J: TRBJ1-1
V: TRBV15
D: -
size: -
DNA: TGTGCCACCAGCCACCCGAGCGGGGGAGGCACTGAAGCTTTCTTT
CDR3: CATSHPSGGGTEAFF

J: TRBJ2-7
V: TRBV4-2
D: TRBD2
size: few
DNA: TGTGCCAGCAGCCAAGATGTAGCGGGCCACTCCTACGAGCAGTACTTC
CDR3: CASSQDVAGHSYEQYF

J: TRBJ2-1
V: TRBV7-9
D: -
size: -
DNA: TGTGCCAGCAGCTTAATGTCGCGGGCGGAGCAGTTCTTC
CDR3: CASSLMSRAEQFF

J: TRBJ1-5
V: TRBV6-5
D: -
size: -
DNA: TGTGCCAGCAGTCGGACAGACGAAGAACAGCCCCAGCATTTT
CDR3: CASSRTDEEQPQHF

J: TRBJ2-3
V: TRBV2
D: -
size: -
DNA: TGTGCCAGCAGTCCGCCCTCGACTAGCACAGATACGCAGTATTTT
CDR3: CASSPPSTSTDTQYF

J: TRBJ2-4
V: TRBV7-2
D: TRBD2
size: once
DNA: TGTGCCAGCAGCCCCGGACTAGTTCCGAACATTCAGTACTTC
CDR3: CASSPGLVPNIQYF

J: TRBJ2-1
V: TRBV4-1
D: TRBD2
size: -
DNA: TGCGCCAGCAGCCAAGCCCCATGGCGGGGGGGCAATGAGCAGTTCTTC
CDR3: CASSQAPWRGGNEQFF

J: TRBJ2-3
V: TRBV3-1
D: -
size: -
DNA: TGTGCCAGCAGCCAATTCATTGGGTTAGATACGCAGTATTTT
CDR3: CASSQFIGLDTQYF

J: TRBJ1-4
V: TRBV4-3
D: -
size: -
DNA: TGCGCCAGCAGCCAAGGCGGAGGTCTGGCAACTAATGAAAAACTGTTTTTT
CDR3: CASSQGGGLATNEKLFF

J: TRBJ2-7
V: TRBV27
D: -
size: -
DNA: TGTGCCAGCAGATCAGAGAGGTACGAGCAGTACTTC
CDR3: CASRSERYEQYF

J: TRBJ2-5
V: TRBV15
D: TRBD2
size: few
DNA: TGTGCCACCAGCAGAGGAACAACCTCTAGCGGCCAAGAGACCCAGTACTTC
CDR3: CATSRGTTSSGQETQYF

J: TRBJ2-1
V: TRBV6-6
D: TRBD2
size: -
DNA: TGTGCCAGCAGTATTTACCGGGGGGTCTCCTACAATGAGCAGTTCTTC
CDR3: CASSIYRGVSYNEQFF

J: TRBJ1-5
V: TRBV5-1
D: TRBD1
size: few
DNA: TGCGCCAGCAGCCCAGGGGGTAGCAATCAGCCCCAGCATTTT
CDR3: CASSPGGSNQPQHF

J: TRBJ2-4
V: TRBV6-6
D: TRBD1
size: few
DNA: TGTGCCAGCAGTTTTTCTACTTCAGGGGGCGTTAGAAACATTCAGTACTTC
CDR3: CASSFSTSGGVRNIQYF

J: TRBJ1-2
V: TRBV7-2
D: -
size: few
DNA: TGTGCCAGCAGCTTAGGGGTGGATGGCTACACCTTC
CDR3: CASSLGVDGYTF

J: TRBJ2-7
V: TRBV10-3
D: -
size: few
DNA: TGTGCCATCAGTGAGGCCATTGGGACTTACGAGCAGTACTTC
CDR3: CAISEAIGTYEQYF

J: TRBJ1-1
V: TRBV4-2
D: -
size: few
DNA: TGTGCCAGCAGCCAAGGATACCACGAACGCATAAGGTGGGCTTTCTTT
CDR3: CASSQGYHERIRWAFF

J: TRBJ2-1
V: TRBV20-1
D: -
size: -
DNA: TGCAGTGCTACGAGCAACCGTGAGCAGTTCTTC
CDR3: CSATSNREQFF

J: TRBJ2-3
V: TRBV29-1
D: -
size: few
DNA: TGCAGCGTTGGGGTGGACAGCGTCGCGGCAGATACGCAGTATTTT
CDR3: CSVGVDSVAADTQYF

J: TRBJ1-1
V: TRBV10-3
D: -
size: -
DNA: TGTGCCATCAGTGAGTCGAAGGTGAGGGACACTGAAGCTTTCTTT
CDR3: CAISESKVRDTEAFF

J: TRBJ2-5
V: TRBV12-3/TRBV12-4
D: -
size: -
DNA: TGTGCCAGCAGTTCAGGAGGGAATAGAGAGACCCAGTACTTC
CDR3: CASSSGGNRETQYF